The sequence of this T cell receptor beta chain was determined in a study of cytomegalovirus exposure and HLA in healthy donors. The study, taken as a whole, reports: Some TCR beta chains (about 170 of them) were listed as cytomegalovirus-associated.

With regard to this clone: The antigen is unknown.

Primers for the PCR totalled 60 Vbeta and 13 Jbeta. Produced via immunoSEQ multiplex PCR; TCRdb's table is partial and in-frame only. The table lists 100,000 to 150,000 clones, with approximately 0.99% in the top ten. V was shortened by 3 bases and J by 4 bases, with 3 bases between the two germline ends. In germline, CDR1 is SGHAT, CDR2 FQNNGV. This CDR3 region has 11 residues. The rearrangement links TRBV11-2 to TRBJ1-1; D gene ambiguous. This clonotype originated in a man aged 18 to 29 in good health and CMV-seronegative. Material: PBMCs. Here the CDR3 DNA reads TGTGCCAGCAGCTTCGTCACTGAAGCTTTCTTT. This codes for CASSFVTEAFF.